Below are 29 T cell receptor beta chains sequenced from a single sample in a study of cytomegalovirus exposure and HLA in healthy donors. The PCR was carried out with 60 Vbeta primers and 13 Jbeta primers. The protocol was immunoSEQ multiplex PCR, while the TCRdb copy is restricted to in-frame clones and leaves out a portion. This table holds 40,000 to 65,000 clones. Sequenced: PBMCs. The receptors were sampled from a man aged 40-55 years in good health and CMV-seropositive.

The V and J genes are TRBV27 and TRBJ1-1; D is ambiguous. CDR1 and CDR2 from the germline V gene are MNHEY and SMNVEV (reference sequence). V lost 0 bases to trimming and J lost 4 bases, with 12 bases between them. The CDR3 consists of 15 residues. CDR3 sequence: CASSLSVQAPTEAFF. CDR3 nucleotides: TGTGCCAGCAGTTTATCAGTCCAGGCCCCCACTGAAGCTTTCTTT.

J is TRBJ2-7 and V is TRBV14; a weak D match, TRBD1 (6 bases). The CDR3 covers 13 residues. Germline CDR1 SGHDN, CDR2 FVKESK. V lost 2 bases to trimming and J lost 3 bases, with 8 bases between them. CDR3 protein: CASSQWTDYEQYF. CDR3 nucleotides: TGTGCCAGCAGCCAATGGACAGACTACGAGCAGTACTTC. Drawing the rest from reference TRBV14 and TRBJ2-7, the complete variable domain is EAGVTQFPSHSVIEKGQTVTLRCDPISGHDNLYWYRRVMGKEIKFLLHFVKESKQDESGMPNNRFLAERTGGTYSTLKVQPAELEDSGVYFCASSQWTDYEQYFGPGTRLTVT.

The CDR3: CASSLGQDVYGYTF. In nucleotides, the CDR3 is TGTGCCAGCAGCTTAGGACAGGACGTCTATGGCTACACCTTC. The chain employs TRBV5-6 and TRBJ1-2; 7 bases line up with TRBD1. The CDR3 contains 14 residues. V gave up 2 bases and J gave up 4 bases; unmatched junction bases: 5. Germline loops: CDR1 SGHDT, CDR2 YYEEEE.

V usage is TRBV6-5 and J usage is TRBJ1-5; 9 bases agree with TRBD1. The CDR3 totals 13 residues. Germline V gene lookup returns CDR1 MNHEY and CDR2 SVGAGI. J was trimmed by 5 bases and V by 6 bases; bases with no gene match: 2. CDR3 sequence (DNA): TGTGCCAGCAGCAGACAGGGGGATCAGCCCCAGCATTTT. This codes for CASSRQGDQPQHF.

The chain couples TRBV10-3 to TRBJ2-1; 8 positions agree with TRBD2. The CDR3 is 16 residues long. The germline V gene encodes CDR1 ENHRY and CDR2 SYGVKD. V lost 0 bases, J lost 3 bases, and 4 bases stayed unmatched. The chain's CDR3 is CAISESMAGGYNEQFF. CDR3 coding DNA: TGTGCCATCAGTGAGTCGATGGCGGGAGGCTACAATGAGCAGTTCTTC.

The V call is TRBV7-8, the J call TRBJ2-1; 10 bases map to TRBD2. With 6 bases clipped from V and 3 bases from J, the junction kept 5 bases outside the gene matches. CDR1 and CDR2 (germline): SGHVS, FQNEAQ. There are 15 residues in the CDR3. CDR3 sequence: CASRDIAGGYNEQFF. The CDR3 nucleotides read TGTGCCAGCAGGGATATAGCGGGGGGCTACAATGAGCAGTTCTTC.

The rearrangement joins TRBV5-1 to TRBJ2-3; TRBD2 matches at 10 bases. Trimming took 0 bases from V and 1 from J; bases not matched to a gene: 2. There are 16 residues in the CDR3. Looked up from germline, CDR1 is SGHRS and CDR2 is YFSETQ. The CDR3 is CASSLALAGGTDTQYF. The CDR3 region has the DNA TGCGCCAGCAGCTTGGCCCTAGCGGGGGGCACAGATACGCAGTATTTT.

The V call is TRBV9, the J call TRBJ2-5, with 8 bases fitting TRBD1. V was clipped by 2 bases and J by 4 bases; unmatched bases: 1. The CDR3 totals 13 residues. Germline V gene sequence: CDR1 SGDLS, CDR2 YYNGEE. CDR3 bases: TGTGCCAGCAGCGTCGGGACAGGAGAGACCCAGTACTTC. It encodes CASSVGTGETQYF.

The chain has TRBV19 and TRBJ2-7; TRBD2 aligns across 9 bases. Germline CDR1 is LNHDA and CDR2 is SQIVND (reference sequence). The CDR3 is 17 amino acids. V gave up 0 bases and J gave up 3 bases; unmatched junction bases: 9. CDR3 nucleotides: TGTGCCAGTAGTATAGAGATGACTAGCGGATCCTTCTACGAGCAGTACTTC. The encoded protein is CASSIEMTSGSFYEQYF.

The CDR3 DNA reads as TGTGCCAGCAGCCAACAGGTGACCTACGAGCAGTACTTC. It specifies CASSQQVTYEQYF. The V call is TRBV11-2, the J call TRBJ2-7; possible D gene TRBD1, 5 bases. Germline V gives CDR1 SGHAT, CDR2 FQNNGV. V was cut by 5 bases and J by 2 bases, with 10 bases left in between. CDR3 length: 13 amino acids.

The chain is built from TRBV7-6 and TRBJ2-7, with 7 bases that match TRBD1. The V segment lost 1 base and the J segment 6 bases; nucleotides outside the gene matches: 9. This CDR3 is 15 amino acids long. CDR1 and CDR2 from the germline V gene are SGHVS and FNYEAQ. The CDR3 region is CASSLVSDRASEQYF. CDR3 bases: TGTGCCAGCAGCTTAGTGTCTGACAGGGCCTCCGAGCAGTACTTC.

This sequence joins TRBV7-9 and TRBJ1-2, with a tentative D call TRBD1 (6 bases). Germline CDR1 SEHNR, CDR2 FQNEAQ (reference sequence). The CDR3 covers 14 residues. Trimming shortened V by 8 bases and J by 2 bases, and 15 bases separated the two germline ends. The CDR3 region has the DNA TGTGCCAGCTTTCCGACAGGATCCAACTATGGCTACACCTTC. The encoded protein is CASFPTGSNYGYTF.

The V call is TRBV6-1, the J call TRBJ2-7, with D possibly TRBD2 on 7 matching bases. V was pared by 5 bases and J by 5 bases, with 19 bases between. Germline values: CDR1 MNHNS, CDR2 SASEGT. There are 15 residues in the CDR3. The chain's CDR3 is CASSQKRGAFHEQYF. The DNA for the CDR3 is TGTGCCAGCAGTCAAAAACGGGGGGCCTTCCACGAGCAGTACTTC.

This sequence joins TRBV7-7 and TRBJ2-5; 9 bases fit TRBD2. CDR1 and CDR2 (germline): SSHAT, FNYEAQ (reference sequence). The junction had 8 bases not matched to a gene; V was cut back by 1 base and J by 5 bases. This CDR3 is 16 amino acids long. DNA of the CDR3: TGTGCCAGCAGCTTAGAGGCGGCTAGCGGGATCGAGACCCAGTACTTC. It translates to CASSLEAASGIETQYF.

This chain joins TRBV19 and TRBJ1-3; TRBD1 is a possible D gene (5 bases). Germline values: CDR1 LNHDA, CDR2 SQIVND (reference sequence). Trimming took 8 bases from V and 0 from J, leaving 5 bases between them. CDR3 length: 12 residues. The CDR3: CASGASGNTIYF. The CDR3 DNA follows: TGTGCCAGTGGGGCCTCTGGAAACACCATATATTTT.

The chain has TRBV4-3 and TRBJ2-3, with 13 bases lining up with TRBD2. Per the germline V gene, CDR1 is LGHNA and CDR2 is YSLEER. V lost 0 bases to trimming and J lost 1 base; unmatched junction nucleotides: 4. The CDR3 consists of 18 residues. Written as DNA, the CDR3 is TGCGCCAGCAGCCAAGATCAAACTAGCGGGGGGGGCACAGATACGCAGTATTTT. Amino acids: CASSQDQTSGGGTDTQYF.

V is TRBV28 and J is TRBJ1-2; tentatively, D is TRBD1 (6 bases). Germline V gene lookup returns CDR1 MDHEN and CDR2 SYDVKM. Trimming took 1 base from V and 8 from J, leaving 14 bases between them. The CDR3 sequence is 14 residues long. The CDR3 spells CASSLFNRVGGYTF. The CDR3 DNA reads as TGTGCCAGCAGTTTATTCAACAGGGTAGGGGGCTACACCTTC.

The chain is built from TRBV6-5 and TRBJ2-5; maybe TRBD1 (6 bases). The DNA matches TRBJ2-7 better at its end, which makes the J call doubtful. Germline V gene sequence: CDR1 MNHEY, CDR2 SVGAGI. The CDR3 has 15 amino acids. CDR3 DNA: TGTGCCAGCAGTTACGGAACAGGGACATCCTACGAGCAGTACTTC. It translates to CASSYGTGTSYEQYF.

In nucleotides, the CDR3 is TGCAGCGTTAGGGGGACAGGGGACACCGGGGAGCTGTTTTTT. It is translated as CSVRGTGDTGELFF. The chain carries TRBV29-1 and TRBJ2-2, with 10 bases lining up with TRBD1. CDR1 and CDR2 from the germline V gene are SQVTM and ANQGSEA. CDR3 length: 14 amino acids. Trimming took 5 bases from V and 3 from J; bases not matched to a gene: 3.

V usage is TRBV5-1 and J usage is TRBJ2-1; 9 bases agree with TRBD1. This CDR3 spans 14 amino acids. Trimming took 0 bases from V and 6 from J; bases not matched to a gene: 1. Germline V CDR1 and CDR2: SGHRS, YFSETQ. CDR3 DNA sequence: TGCGCCAGCAGCTTGGGGGACAGGGCCAATGAGCAGTTCTTC. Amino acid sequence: CASSLGDRANEQFF.

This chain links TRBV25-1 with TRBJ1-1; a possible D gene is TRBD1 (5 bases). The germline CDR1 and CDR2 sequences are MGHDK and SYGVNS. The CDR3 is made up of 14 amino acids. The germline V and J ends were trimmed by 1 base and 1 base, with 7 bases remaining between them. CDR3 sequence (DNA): TGTGCCAGCAGTGAATTCGGGGGGAACACTGAAGCTTTCTTT. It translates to CASSEFGGNTEAFF.

The CDR3 spells CASSPVSYGYTF. In nucleotides, the CDR3 is TGTGCCAGCAGCCCCGTGAGCTATGGCTACACCTTC. The chain employs TRBV7-8 and TRBJ1-2, with no clear D. Trimming left V 5 bases short and J 4 bases short, with 8 bases between. The CDR3 runs to 12 residues. Germline V CDR1 and CDR2: SGHVS, FQNEAQ.

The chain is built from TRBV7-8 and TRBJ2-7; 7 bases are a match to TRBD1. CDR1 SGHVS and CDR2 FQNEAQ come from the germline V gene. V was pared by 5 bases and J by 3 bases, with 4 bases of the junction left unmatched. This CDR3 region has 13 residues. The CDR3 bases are TGTGCCAGCAGCGCGACAGGGCGCTACGAGCAGTACTTC. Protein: CASSATGRYEQYF.

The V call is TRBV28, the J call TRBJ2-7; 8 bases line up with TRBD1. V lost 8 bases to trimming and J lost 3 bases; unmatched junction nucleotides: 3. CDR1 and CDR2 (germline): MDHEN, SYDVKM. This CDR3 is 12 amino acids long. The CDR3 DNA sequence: TGTGCCAGCCGGGACAGGCGCTACGAGCAGTACTTC. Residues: CASRDRRYEQYF.

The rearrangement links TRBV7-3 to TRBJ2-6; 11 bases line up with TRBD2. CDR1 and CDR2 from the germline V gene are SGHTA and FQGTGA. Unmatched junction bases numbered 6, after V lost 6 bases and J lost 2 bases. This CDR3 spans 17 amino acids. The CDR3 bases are TGTGCCAGCAGTTCGGGACTAGCGGAAACTGGGGCCAACGTCCTGACTTTC. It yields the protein CASSSGLAETGANVLTF.

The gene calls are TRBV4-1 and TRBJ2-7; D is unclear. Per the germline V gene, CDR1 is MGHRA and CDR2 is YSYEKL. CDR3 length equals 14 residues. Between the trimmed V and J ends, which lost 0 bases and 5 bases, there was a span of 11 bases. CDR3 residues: CASSQEPGLNEQYF. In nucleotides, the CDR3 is TGCGCCAGCAGCCAAGAACCCGGTTTGAACGAGCAGTACTTC.

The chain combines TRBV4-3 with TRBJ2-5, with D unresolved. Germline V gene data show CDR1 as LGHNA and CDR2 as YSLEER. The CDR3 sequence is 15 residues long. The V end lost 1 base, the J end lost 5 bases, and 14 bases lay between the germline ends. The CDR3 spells CASSQANLVGETQYF. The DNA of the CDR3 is TGCGCCAGCAGCCAAGCGAATCTAGTCGGGGAGACCCAGTACTTC.

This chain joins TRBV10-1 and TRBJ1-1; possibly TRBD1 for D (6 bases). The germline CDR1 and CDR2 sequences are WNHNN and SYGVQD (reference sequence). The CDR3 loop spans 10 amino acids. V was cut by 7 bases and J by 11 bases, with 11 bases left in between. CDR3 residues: CASKGDKAFF. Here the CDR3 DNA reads TGCGCCAGCAAAGGGGACAAGGCTTTCTTT.

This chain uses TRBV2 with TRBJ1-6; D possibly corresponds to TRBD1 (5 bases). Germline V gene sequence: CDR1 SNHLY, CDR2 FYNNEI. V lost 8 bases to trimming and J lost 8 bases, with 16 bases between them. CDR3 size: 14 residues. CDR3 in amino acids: CASEPARGYSPLHF. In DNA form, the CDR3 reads TGTGCCAGCGAACCCGCTAGGGGTTATTCACCCCTCCACTTT.